This paragraph covers one TCR beta chain sequence. One end of the junction does not line up with germline, which may come from a read error. This sample was taken from a study of identical twins. MiXCR, applied by TCRdb to the 5' RACE reads, yields one record per CDR3 protein. This sample has approximately 590,000 distinct CDR3 sequences, with 9.6% found just once. The same sample was also used in a study of yellow fever vaccine responses in identical twins.

This receptor was identified in a woman between 18 and 29 years old in good health. The source material was PBMCs.

The CDR3 loop is CSASGTREF. The CDR3 nucleotides are TGCAGTGCGTCCGGGACTAGGGAATTC. This chain joins TRBV20-1 and TRBJ2-5; 8 bases are shared with TRBD2. This CDR3 comprises 9 residues. Germline lookup yields CDR1 DFQATT and CDR2 SNEGSKA (reference sequence).